The source of this T cell receptor (beta chain) is a study of T cell responses to AZD1222 COVID-19 vaccine (dated by TCRdb to the early 2020s). For the wider study: TCR sequencing was performed for over 230 trial participants, of whom about 210 were given two doses of AZD1222 and some 25 were given two doses of MenACWY control vaccine. Enrollment into the trials was organized by age into subgroups of 18-55, 56-69 and 70-plus years, and those subgroups contained around 150, 28 and 57 TCR-sequenced participants, respectively.

The CDR3 regions of human TCRbeta chains were analyzed by immunosequencing. On the study's bioinformatics: Repertoire TCRs were checked for matches against a reference library of SARS-CoV-2-specific TCRs that had been generated using the MIRA antigen-specificity platform. Breadth was defined as the fraction of unique TCRs that were SARS-CoV-2-associated, and depth was defined as the fraction of total T cells that were SARS-CoV-2-associated. Using the MIRA data, each spike-specific TCR was mapped to the spike region that the TCR reacts to and placed in a CD4 or CD8 class. Log10-transformed breadth and depth values were compared by one-way ANOVA with Sidak's multiple comparisons tests. Entries here come from immuneACCESS through TCRdb and include only in-frame sequences with V and J called. Some clones fail to appear in such tables; in the studies checked, an unresolved V gene covers under half of the shortfall, and the cause of the remainder is unknown. V and J calls and clone size are copied from that table; D and trimming were computed from the DNA. The table for this sample lists 73,000 or so clones; around three quarters of them were counted only once. 45% to 50% of the sample rests with the top ten.

Taken from cysteine to phenylalanine, the CDR3 has 14 residues. Here the CDR3 DNA is all that survives: 42 bases in frame from base 1. The germline V gene supplies CDR1 SQVTM and CDR2 ANQGSEA. Trimmed from V: 3 bases; trimmed from J: 2 bases; junction bases lacking a gene match: 4. In this sample, this clone turned up a few times. No antigen is known for it. Nothing much larger sits one base from this clone, and base qualities are not available. The time point label for this specimen denotes: about 28 days (+/-7) after the second vaccine dose. AZD1222 recipients with second doses at about 4 weeks or about 12 weeks were pooled, because spike-specific TCR depth and breadth did not differ between schedules. Vaccinee samples came from UK trials COV001 and COV002, including a single-blind randomized controlled phase 2/3 trial of AZD1222 (ChAdOx1 nCoV-19) in healthy adults. Trial participant PBMC samples were collected at day 0 and day 28 after the second dose for TCRbeta chain sequencing.

What the research found in general, with its limitations: Most participants were white British and females outnumbered males, and the authors suggested that clonal diversity may have been underestimated. The 56-69-year group was small, and its depth increase did not reach significance, likely because of low power. Spike-specific TCR breadth and depth rose significantly after two AZD1222 doses compared with day 0 and with MenACWY recipients. Conclusions about previously exposed vaccinees are limited, since just a handful of AZD1222 recipients were seropositive for SARS-CoV-2 at baseline. CD4 TCRs associated with the vaccine covered the entire spike protein, and the dominant responses were in regions 160-218 and 743-854. Because no day 14 peak-response samples were available, repertoires were characterized only after the peak T cell response. Reportedly, close to half of the unique spike-specific TCRs recognized epitopes lying outside the regions that are mutated in the B.1.351 and B.1.1.7 variants.

This sample comprised peripheral blood, obtained 28 days after the second AZD1222 dose. The clonotype was recovered from an adult who received the AZD1222 COVID-19 vaccine. The V gene is TRBV29-1 and the J gene is TRBJ2-1; 7 junctional bases match TRBD2. The nucleotide sequence reads as follows: TGCAGCGTTGACGGTGGGAGGGCCTACAATGAGCAGTTCTTC. This sequence encodes CSVDGGRAYNEQFF.